This TCR beta chain was retrieved from a study of cytomegalovirus exposure and HLA in healthy donors. The PCR was carried out with 60 Vbeta primers and 13 Jbeta primers. Original processing methods: A later analysis tallied about 80 million unique TCR beta chains, around 12 million of them shared. This table comes from immunoSEQ multiplex PCR, and its TCRdb copy is limited to in-frame clones, with some not included. That table is the source of V, J and clone size, and D and trimming were worked out from the DNA. The sample has roughly 120,000 clones; about four fifths are singletons. From germline, CDR1 is MNHEY and CDR2 SMNVEV (reference sequence). The ends were cut back, 3 bases at V and 9 bases at J, with 18 bases in the middle. The CDR3 totals 15 residues. Whole-study findings and limits: Evidence from a later analysis indicated that most CMV-associated TCR beta chains looked HLA-restricted. A later analysis found TCR association rates differed by HLA locus, highest for DRB1 and lowest for HLA-C. Later analysis identified a missense DCLRE1C variant that was linked to TCR beta V- and J-gene trimming.

For this clone: The antigen is unknown.

The sequence was collected from a man younger than 45 in good health and CMV-seropositive. Sequences were obtained from PBMCs. This sequence joins TRBV27 and TRBJ1-3, with TRBD1 as a possible D gene (6 bases). CDR3 sequence reads: CASSLRGARGGTIYF. The CDR3 region has the DNA TGTGCCAGCAGTTTGCGGGGGGCTAGAGGAGGCACCATATATTTT.